Each of the 5 T cell receptor beta chains below was sequenced from the same sample in a study of T cell clones after liver transplantation (dated by TCRdb to about 2019). What this sample's time point label stands for: pre-transplant. The library was produced with the immunoSEQ multiplex PCR assay. This is the immuneACCESS table as TCRdb keeps it, with only in-frame sequences that have V and J called. A part of the clones is gone; compared with another copy, unresolved V genes explain less than half, and the rest is unexplained. This sample has about 25,000 clones in its table, and roughly 69% of those were observed once. The ten largest account for approximately 3% of the sample. The starting material was CD4+ T cells from blood, obtained before liver transplant. These receptors all stem from a human donor who received a liver transplant.

The chain combines TRBV19 with TRBJ1-4; 10 bases are shared with TRBD1. V lost 6 bases and J lost 3; bases outside the gene matches: 7. Germline values: CDR1 LNHDA, CDR2 SQIVND (reference sequence). CDR3 size: 16 residues. The CDR3 loop reads CASSTLTGGSNEKLFF. Written as DNA, the CDR3 is TGTGCCAGTAGCACCCTGACAGGGGGCTCTAATGAAAAACTGTTTTTT.

The J gene is TRBJ1-4, the V gene TRBV6-1; D ambiguous. The CDR3 contains 13 residues. The germline CDR1 and CDR2 sequences are MNHNS and SASEGT. V was pared by 2 bases and J by 4 bases, with 5 bases between. The chain's CDR3 is CASSEQVNEKLFF. The CDR3, as DNA: TGTGCCAGCAGTGAACAGGTTAATGAAAAACTGTTTTTT.

The chain carries TRBV13 and TRBJ1-6; D is undetermined. Trimming shortened V by 3 bases and J by 6 bases, and 3 bases separated the two germline ends. The CDR3 runs to 12 residues. Germline lookup yields CDR1 PRHDT and CDR2 FYEKMQ (reference sequence). This chain's CDR3 is CASSFANSPLHF. The CDR3 nucleotides are TGTGCCAGCAGCTTCGCTAATTCACCCCTCCACTTT.

The rearrangement links TRBV27 to TRBJ2-7, with 8 bases that match TRBD2. Trimming took 6 bases from V and 3 from J; bases not matched to a gene: 7. CDR1 is MNHEY, CDR2 SMNVEV, per germline (reference sequence). CDR3 size: 14 residues. The CDR3 spells CASRREAGLYEQYF. CDR3 bases: TGTGCCAGCAGGCGGGAGGCAGGACTCTACGAGCAGTACTTC.

J is TRBJ2-6 and V is TRBV6-5; D ambiguous. The V end was cut by 6 bases, the J end by 0 bases, with 6 bases between. There are 14 residues in the CDR3. Germline V CDR1 and CDR2: MNHEY, SVGAGI. CDR3 region: CASRQTSGANVLTF. CDR3 nucleotide sequence: TGTGCCAGCAGACAGACCTCTGGGGCCAACGTCCTGACTTTC.